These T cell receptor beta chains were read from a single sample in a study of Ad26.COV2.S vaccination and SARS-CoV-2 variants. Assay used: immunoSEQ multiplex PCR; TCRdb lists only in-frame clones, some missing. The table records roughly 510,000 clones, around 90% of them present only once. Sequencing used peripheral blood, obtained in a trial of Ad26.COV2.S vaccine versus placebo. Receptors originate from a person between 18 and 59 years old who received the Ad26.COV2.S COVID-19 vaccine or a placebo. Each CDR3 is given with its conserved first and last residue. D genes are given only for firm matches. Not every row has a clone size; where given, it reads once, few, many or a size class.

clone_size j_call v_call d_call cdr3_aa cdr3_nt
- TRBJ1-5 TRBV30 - CAWSGQATRNQPQHF TGTGCCTGGAGTGGACAGGCGACCCGCAATCAGCCCCAGCATTTT
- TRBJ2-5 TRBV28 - CASSLRGKETQYF TGTGCCAGCAGTTTAAGAGGGAAAGAGACCCAGTACTTC
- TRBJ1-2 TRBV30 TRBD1 CAWAGQGVAFVGYTF TGTGCCTGGGCCGGACAGGGGGTAGCTTTTGTTGGCTACACCTTC
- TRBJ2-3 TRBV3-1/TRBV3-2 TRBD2 CASSRGLAEPDTQYF TGTGCCAGCAGCAGAGGCCTAGCGGAGCCAGATACGCAGTATTTT
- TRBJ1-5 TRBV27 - CASSGAPGGTQHF TGTGCCAGCAGTGGGGCCCCGGGCGGGACCCAGCATTTT
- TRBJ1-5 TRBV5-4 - CASSLNVDGPQHF TGTGCCAGCAGCCTAAATGTGGACGGGCCCCAGCATTTT
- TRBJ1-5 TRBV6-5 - CASRQVGDQPQHF TGTGCCAGCAGGCAAGTAGGGGATCAGCCCCAGCATTTT
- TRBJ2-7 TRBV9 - CASSATGTAGYEQYF TGTGCCAGCAGCGCAACCGGGACCGCCGGATACGAGCAGTACTTC
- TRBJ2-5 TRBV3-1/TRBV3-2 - CASSQARLATQYF TGTGCCAGCAGCCAAGCTCGACTCGCGACCCAGTACTTC
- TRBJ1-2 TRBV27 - CASSDGLAGYTF TGTGCCAGCAGCGACGGTTTGGCGGGCTACACCTTC
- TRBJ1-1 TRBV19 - CASSSRGDTEAFF TGTGCCAGTTCGTCCAGGGGAGACACTGAAGCTTTCTTT
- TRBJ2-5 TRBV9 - CASSVAPPGAQYF TGTGCCAGCAGCGTAGCCCCCCCGGGGGCCCAGTACTTC
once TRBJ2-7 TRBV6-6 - CASSQGPLARAYEQYF TGTGCCAGCAGTCAAGGCCCCCTAGCGCGAGCCTACGAGCAGTACTTC
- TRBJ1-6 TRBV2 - CASSEASRVGSNSPLHF TGTGCCAGCAGTGAAGCGTCGCGAGTTGGGTCTAATTCACCCCTCCACTTT
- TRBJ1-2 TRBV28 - CASRDTGAYGYTF TGTGCCAGCAGGGACACCGGGGCCTATGGCTACACCTTC
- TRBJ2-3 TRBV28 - CASSLAGLTDTQYF TGTGCCAGCAGTTTGGCCGGGCTCACAGATACGCAGTATTTT
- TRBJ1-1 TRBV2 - CASSPAIRDTEAFF TGTGCCTCCAGTCCAGCCATAAGGGACACTGAAGCTTTCTTT
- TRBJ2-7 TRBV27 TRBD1 CASSGPTGGHYEQYF TGTGCCAGCAGTGGGCCGACAGGGGGCCACTACGAGCAGTACTTC